These 10 T cell receptor beta chains were sequenced from one sample in a study of blood T cell repertoires in COVID-19 (dated by TCRdb to the early 2020s). Libraries were constructed by the immunoSEQ multiplex PCR assay. The source is immuneACCESS, and TCRdb retained only in-frame sequences with V and J called. Part of the clones is not carried over; for the studies checked, unresolved V genes explain less than half of this, and the remainder is unexplained. In all, the sample holds roughly 400,000 clones, and 70% to 90% of those were seen once. The ten largest clonotypes hold roughly 1.4% of the sample. Sequenced: PBMCs or T cells enriched from blood (not recorded which). The receptor source for this set is a woman aged 18-29 years who had been exposed to COVID-19.

The chain uses TRBV7-3 and TRBJ2-1, with TRBD2 matching over 10 bases. There are 14 residues in the CDR3. The J segment lost 7 bases and the V segment lost 5 bases, leaving 5 bases of the junction unmatched. Germline lookup yields CDR1 SGHTA and CDR2 FQGTGA. This chain's CDR3 is CASSALAGVNEQFF. In DNA form, the CDR3 reads TGTGCCAGCAGCGCTCTAGCGGGGGTTAATGAGCAGTTCTTC.

This clone was detected once. V is TRBV3-1 (or the pseudogene TRBV3-2) and J is TRBJ1-5; the D gene is possibly TRBD1 (6 bases). CDR3 length: 16 amino acids. V dropped 5 bases and J dropped 6 bases, with 20 bases sitting between them. The germline V gene has CDR1 LGHDT and CDR2 YNNKEL (reference sequence). The CDR3 loop reads CASSEGDPWKAQPQHF. The CDR3 bases are TGTGCCAGCAGCGAGGGGGACCCTTGGAAGGCTCAGCCCCAGCATTTT.

The chain has TRBV5-4 and TRBJ1-6; no clear D. This CDR3 is 14 amino acids long. The V end was cut by 0 bases, the J end by 8 bases, with 9 bases between. Germline CDR1 SGHNT, CDR2 YYREEE (reference sequence). The CDR3 DNA follows: TGTGCCAGCAGCTTGGGTGCCACTGATTCACCCCTCCACTTT. Translation: CASSLGATDSPLHF.

This clone was seen once. The J gene is TRBJ1-1, the V gene TRBV28, with unresolved D. Germline V gene sequence: CDR1 MDHEN, CDR2 SYDVKM. The CDR3 length is 12 residues. V was trimmed by 1 base and J by 8 bases, leaving 8 bases between them. CDR3 amino acids: CASSLLIEEAFF. Written as DNA, the CDR3 is TGTGCCAGCAGTTTATTAATAGAGGAAGCTTTCTTT.

This rearrangement joins TRBV15 to TRBJ2-2, with TRBD2 as a possible D gene (5 bases). Germline CDR1 LNHNV, CDR2 YYDKDF (reference sequence). The germline V and J ends were trimmed by 1 base and 4 bases, with 7 bases remaining between them. CDR3 size: 14 residues. CDR3 region: CATSRVSGTGELFF. Written as DNA, the CDR3 is TGTGCCACCAGCAGAGTCAGCGGCACCGGGGAGCTGTTTTTT.

The V call is TRBV19, the J call TRBJ1-1, with 8 bases that match TRBD1. With V trimmed by 0 bases and J by 4 bases, 4 bases remained unmatched. Germline assignment: CDR1 LNHDA and CDR2 SQIVND (reference sequence). This CDR3 spans 15 amino acids. The CDR3 DNA follows: TGTGCCAGTAGTATAGATCCGGACAGGGTCACTGAAGCTTTCTTT. Protein: CASSIDPDRVTEAFF.

This clone was counted between two and nine times. This chain joins TRBV27 and TRBJ2-7, with 9 bases matching TRBD1. V was pared by 6 bases and J by 3 bases, with 6 bases of the junction left unmatched. The CDR3 sequence is 14 residues long. CDR1 is MNHEY, CDR2 SMNVEV, per germline (reference sequence). CDR3 residues: CASSEQGAYYEQYF. Here the CDR3 DNA reads TGTGCCAGCAGCGAACAGGGGGCATACTACGAGCAGTACTTC.

This chain uses TRBV7-9 with TRBJ2-5; D may be TRBD2 (7 bases). CDR3 length: 14 residues. V lost 5 bases to trimming and J lost 3 bases, with 13 bases between them. Germline loops: CDR1 SEHNR, CDR2 FQNEAQ (reference sequence). The CDR3 coding sequence is TGTGCCAGCAGCCCGGGGGGCCTAAAAGAGACCCAGTACTTC. This sequence encodes CASSPGGLKETQYF.

The chain is built from TRBV13 and TRBJ2-7, with D perhaps matching TRBD1 (5 bases). Per germline, CDR1 PRHDT and CDR2 FYEKMQ (reference sequence). The CDR3 has 14 residues. Trimming pared 5 bases from V and 0 bases from J, leaving 11 bases between. The CDR3 spells CASSRVDISYEQYF. The CDR3 DNA is TGTGCCAGCAGCCGGGTGGACATCTCCTACGAGCAGTACTTC.

The rearrangement links TRBV28 to TRBJ1-5; weak D call: TRBD1 (5 bases). This CDR3 has 14 residues. Per the germline V gene, CDR1 is MDHEN and CDR2 is SYDVKM. Trimming pared 5 bases from V and 3 bases from J, leaving 11 bases between. CDR3 residues: CASSPGYYNQPQHF. The CDR3 region has the DNA TGTGCCAGCAGTCCAGGGTATTACAATCAGCCCCAGCATTTT.